This TCR beta chain emerged from a study of type 1 regulatory T cells. Study as a whole: T-allo10 is a Tr1-enriched, alloantigen-specific CD4 T cell product made in vitro. Study-level findings and limits: Tr1 cells had a more restricted TCR repertoire than non-Tr1 cells.

Comments on this clonotype: Its antigen is currently unknown.

Germline CDR1 and CDR2: DFQATT and SNEGSKA (reference sequence). V shed 5 bases and J 9 bases; nucleotides not matched to a gene: 7. The CDR3 extends over 13 amino acids. One entry per CDR3 protein results from TCRdb running MiXCR on the reads. This table holds some 60,000 distinct CDR3 sequences, 62% found once. This clonotype was sampled from a human donor in good health. The chain couples TRBV20-1 to TRBJ1-6; TRBD1 aligns across 7 bases. Sequencing was carried out using cultured non-Tr1 T cells, either the whole culture or a sorted T cell fraction (not recorded which). DNA of the CDR3: TGCAGTGCTGGGGGGACAGAGAGTTCACCCCTCCACTTT. Amino acid sequence: CSAGGTESSPLHF.